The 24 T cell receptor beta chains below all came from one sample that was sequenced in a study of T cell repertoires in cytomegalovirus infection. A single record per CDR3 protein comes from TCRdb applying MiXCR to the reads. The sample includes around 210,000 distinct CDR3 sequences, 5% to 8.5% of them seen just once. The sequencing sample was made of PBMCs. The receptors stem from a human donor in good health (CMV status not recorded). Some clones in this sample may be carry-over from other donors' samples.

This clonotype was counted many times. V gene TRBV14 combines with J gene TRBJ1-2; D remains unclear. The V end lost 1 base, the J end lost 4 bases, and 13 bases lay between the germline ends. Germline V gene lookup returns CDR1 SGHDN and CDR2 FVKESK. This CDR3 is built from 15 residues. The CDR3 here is CASSQAVGGIYGYTF. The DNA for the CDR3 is TGTGCCAGCAGCCAAGCGGTCGGCGGAATCTATGGCTACACCTTC.

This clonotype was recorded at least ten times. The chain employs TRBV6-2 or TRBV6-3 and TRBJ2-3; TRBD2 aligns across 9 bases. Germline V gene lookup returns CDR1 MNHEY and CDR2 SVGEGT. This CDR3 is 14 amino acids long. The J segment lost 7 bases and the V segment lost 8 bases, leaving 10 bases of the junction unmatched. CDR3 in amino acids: CASGGAGGANTQYF. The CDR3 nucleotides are TGTGCCAGCGGAGGGGCGGGGGGGGCCAATACGCAGTATTTT.

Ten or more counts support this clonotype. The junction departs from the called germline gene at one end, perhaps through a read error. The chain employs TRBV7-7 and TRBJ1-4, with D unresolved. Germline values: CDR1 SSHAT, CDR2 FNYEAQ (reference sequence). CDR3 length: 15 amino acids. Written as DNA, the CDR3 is TGTGCTAGCAGCTCCCAACCCGGGCCCAATGAAAAACTGTTTTTT. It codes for CASSSQPGPNEKLFF.

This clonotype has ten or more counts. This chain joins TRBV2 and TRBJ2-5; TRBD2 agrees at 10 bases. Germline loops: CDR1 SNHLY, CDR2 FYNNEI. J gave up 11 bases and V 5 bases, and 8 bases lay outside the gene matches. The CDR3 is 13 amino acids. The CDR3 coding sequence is TGTGCCAGCAGTCCCCTTAGCGGGGGGAGGCAGTACTTC. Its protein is CASSPLSGGRQYF.

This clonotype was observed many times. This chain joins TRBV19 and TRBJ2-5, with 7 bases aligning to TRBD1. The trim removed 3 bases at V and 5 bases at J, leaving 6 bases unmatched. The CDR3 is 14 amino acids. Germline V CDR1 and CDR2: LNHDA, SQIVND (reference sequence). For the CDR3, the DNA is TGTGCCAGTAGTATCCGACAGGGTGGCGAGACCCAGTACTTC. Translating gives CASSIRQGGETQYF.

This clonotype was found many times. The CDR3 DNA reads as TGTGCCAGCAGCTTGACAGTTGGCTACACCTTC. This translates into CASSLTVGYTF. The V and J genes are TRBV7-2 and TRBJ1-2; perhaps TRBD1 as D (5 bases). Trimming removed 3 bases from V and 7 bases from J, with 6 bases in between. Germline V gives CDR1 SGHTA, CDR2 FQGNSA. The CDR3 has 11 residues.

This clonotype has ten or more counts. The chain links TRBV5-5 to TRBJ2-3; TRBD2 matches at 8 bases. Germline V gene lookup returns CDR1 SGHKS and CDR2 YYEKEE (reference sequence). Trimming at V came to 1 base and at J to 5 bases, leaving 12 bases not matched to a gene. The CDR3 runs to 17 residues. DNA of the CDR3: TGTGCCAGCAGCTTGCTTAGCGGGACGTACCGCGGAGATACGCAGTATTTT. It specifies CASSLLSGTYRGDTQYF. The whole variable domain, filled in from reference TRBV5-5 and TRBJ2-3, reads DAGVTQSPTHLIKTRGQQVTLRCSPISGHKSVSWYQQVLGQGPQFIFQYYEKEERGRGNFPDRFSARQFPNYSSELNVNALLLGDSALYLCASSLLSGTYRGDTQYFGPGTRLTVL.

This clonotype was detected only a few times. The chain's CDR3 is CASSSSGEKNTEAFF. CDR3 nucleotide sequence: TGTGCCAGCAGCTCGTCGGGTGAGAAGAACACTGAAGCTTTCTTT. This sequence joins TRBV7-9 and TRBJ1-1, with D uncertain. The length of the CDR3 is 15 residues. Germline V CDR1 and CDR2: SEHNR, FQNEAQ (reference sequence). V was cut by 4 bases and J by 1 base, with 13 bases left in between.

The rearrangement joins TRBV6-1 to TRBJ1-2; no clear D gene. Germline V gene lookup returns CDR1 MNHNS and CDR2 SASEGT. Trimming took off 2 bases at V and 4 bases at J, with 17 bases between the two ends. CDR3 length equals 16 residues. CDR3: CASSESEGPGSYGYTF. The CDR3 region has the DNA TGTGCCAGCAGTGAATCTGAAGGTCCGGGCTCCTATGGCTACACCTTC.

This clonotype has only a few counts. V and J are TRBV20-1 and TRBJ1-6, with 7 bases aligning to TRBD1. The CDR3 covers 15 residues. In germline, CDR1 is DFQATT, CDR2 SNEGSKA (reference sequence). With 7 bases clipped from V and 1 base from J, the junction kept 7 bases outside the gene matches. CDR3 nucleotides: TGCAGTGTTAATCCAGGGGGTTCCTATAATTCACCCCTCCACTTT. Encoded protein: CSVNPGGSYNSPLHF.

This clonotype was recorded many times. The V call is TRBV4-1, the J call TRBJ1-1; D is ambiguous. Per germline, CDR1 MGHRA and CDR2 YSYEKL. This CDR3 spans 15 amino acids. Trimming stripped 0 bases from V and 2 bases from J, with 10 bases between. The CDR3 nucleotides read TGCGCCAGCAGCCAAGACGGGTCACGAAACACTGAAGCTTTCTTT. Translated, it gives CASSQDGSRNTEAFF.

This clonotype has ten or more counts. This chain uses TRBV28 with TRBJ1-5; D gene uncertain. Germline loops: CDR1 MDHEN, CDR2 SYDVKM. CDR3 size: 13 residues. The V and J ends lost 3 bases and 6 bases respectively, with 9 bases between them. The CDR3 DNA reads TGTGCCAGCAGTTTTCTTCGGGGTCAGCCCCAGCATTTT. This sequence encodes CASSFLRGQPQHF.

The chain's CDR3 is CSARDPVTGISEAFF. For the CDR3, the DNA is TGCAGTGCTAGAGACCCGGTAACAGGGATTTCTGAAGCTTTCTTT. V is TRBV20-1 and J is TRBJ1-1, with D perhaps TRBD1 (6 bases). The CDR3 sequence is 15 residues long. Trimming removed 0 bases at V and 6 bases at J, with 17 bases between. Germline V gene data show CDR1 as DFQATT and CDR2 as SNEGSKA (reference sequence).

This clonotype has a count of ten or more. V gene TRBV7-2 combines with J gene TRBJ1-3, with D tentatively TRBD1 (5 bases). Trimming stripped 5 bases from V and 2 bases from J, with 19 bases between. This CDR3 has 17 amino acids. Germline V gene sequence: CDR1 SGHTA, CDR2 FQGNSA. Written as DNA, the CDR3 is TGTGCCAGCAGCACCCCAGGCCGGGTAGGGGCTGGAAACACCATATATTTT. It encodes CASSTPGRVGAGNTIYF.

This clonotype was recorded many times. The CDR3 DNA reads as TGTGCCAGCAGCTTATTGGGTTTTAATGAAAAACTGTTTTTT. Translating gives CASSLLGFNEKLFF. The chain is built from TRBV7-8 and TRBJ1-4; D gene ambiguous. The V and J ends lost 2 bases and 4 bases respectively, with 8 bases between them. This CDR3 comprises 14 residues. The germline V gene encodes CDR1 SGHVS and CDR2 FQNEAQ.

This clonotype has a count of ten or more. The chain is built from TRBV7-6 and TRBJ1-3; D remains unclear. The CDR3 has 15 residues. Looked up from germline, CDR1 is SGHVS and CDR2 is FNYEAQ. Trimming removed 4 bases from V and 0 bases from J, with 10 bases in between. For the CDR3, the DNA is TGTGCCAGCAGCTCAACGGAGAGCTCTGGAAACACCATATATTTT. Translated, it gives CASSSTESSGNTIYF.

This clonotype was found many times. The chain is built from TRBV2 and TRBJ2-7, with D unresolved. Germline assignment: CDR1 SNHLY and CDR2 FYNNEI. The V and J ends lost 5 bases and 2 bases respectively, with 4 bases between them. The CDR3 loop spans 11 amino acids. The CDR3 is CASSPTYEQYF. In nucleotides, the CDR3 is TGTGCCAGCAGTCCGACCTACGAGCAGTACTTC.

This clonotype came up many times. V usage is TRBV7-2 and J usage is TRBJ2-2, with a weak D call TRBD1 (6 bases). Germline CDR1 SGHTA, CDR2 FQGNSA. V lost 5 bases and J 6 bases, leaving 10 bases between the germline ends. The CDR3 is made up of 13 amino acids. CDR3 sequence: CASSPTGSGELFF. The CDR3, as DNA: TGTGCCAGCAGCCCCACAGGGTCCGGGGAGCTGTTTTTT. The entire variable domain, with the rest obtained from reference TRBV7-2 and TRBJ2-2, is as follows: GAGVSQSPSNKVTEKGKDVELRCDPISGHTALYWYRQSLGQGLEFLIYFQGNSAPDKSGLPSDRFSAERTGGSVSTLTIQRTQQEDSAVYLCASSPTGSGELFFGEGSRLTVL.

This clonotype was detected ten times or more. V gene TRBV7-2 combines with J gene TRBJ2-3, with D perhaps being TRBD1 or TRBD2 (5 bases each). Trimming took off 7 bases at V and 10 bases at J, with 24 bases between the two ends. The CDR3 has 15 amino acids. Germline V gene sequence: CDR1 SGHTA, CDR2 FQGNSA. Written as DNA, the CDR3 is TGTGCCAGCACCTCCCCGGGGCAGTTACCCCTCGCGCAGTATTTT. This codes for CASTSPGQLPLAQYF.

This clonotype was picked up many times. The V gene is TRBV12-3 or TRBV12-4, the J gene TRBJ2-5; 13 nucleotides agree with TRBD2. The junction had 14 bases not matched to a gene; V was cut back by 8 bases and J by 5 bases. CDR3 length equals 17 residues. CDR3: CASGLAGAPTGEETQYF. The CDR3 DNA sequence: TGTGCCAGCGGACTAGCGGGGGCCCCGACGGGTGAGGAGACCCAGTACTTC.

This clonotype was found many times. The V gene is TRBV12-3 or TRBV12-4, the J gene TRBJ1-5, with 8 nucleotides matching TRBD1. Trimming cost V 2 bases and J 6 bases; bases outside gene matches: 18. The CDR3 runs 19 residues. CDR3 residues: CASSLQRTGIPSVGQPQHF. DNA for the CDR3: TGTGCCAGCAGTTTACAGCGGACAGGGATCCCGTCGGTGGGTCAGCCCCAGCATTTT.

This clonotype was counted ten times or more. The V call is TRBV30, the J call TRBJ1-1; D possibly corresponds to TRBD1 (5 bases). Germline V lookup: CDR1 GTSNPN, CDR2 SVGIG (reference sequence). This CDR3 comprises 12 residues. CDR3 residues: CARAGGNTEAFF. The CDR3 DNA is TGTGCTCGGGCGGGGGGGAACACTGAAGCTTTCTTT. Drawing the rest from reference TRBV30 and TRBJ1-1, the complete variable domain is SQTIHQWPATLVQPVGSPLSLECTVEGTSNPNLYWYRQAAGRGLQLLFYSVGIGQISSEVPQNLSASRPQDRQFILSSKKLLLSDSGFYLCARAGGNTEAFFGQGTRLTVV.

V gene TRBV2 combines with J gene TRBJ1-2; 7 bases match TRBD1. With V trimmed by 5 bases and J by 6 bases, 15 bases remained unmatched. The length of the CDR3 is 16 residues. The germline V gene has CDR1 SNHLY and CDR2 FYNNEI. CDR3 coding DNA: TGTGCCAGCAGTAATATGCCTTCAGGGGGGCGGGATGGCTACACCTTC. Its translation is CASSNMPSGGRDGYTF.

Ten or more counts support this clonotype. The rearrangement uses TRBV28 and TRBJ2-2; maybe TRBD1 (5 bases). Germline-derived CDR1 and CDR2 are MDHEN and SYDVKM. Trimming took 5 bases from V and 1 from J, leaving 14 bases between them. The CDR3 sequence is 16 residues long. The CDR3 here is CASSTIGDLNTGELFF. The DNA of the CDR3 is TGTGCCAGCAGTACCATAGGGGATTTGAACACCGGGGAGCTGTTTTTT.